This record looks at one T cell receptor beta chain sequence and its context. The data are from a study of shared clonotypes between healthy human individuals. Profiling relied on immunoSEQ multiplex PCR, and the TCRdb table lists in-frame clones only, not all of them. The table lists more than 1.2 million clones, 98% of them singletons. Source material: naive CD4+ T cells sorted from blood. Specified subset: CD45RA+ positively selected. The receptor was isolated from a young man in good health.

The CDR3 spells CSVVGTEYNEQFF. CDR3 sequence (DNA): TGCAGCGTTGTAGGGACGGAGTACAATGAGCAGTTCTTC. This sequence joins TRBV29-1 and TRBJ2-1; D could derive from TRBD1 or TRBD2 (5 bases each). Per germline, CDR1 SQVTM and CDR2 ANQGSEA. V was trimmed by 4 bases and J by 4 bases, leaving 11 bases between them. The CDR3 loop spans 13 amino acids.